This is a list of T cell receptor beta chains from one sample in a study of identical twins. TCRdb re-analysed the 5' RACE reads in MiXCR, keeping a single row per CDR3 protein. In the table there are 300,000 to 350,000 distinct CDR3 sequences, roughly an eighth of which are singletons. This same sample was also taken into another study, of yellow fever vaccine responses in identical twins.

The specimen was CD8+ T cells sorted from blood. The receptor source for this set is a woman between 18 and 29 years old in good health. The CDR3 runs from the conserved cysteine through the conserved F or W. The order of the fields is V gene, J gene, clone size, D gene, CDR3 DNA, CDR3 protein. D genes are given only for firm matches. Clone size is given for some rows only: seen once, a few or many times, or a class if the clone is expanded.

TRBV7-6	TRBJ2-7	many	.	TGTGCCAGCAGCTTAGGGATGGGTATCCCATCCGAGCAGTACTTC	CASSLGMGIPSEQYF
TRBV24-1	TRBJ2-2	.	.	TGTGCCACCAGTGATCCACACAGGGTGGGAACCGGGGAGCTGTTTTTT	CATSDPHRVGTGELFF
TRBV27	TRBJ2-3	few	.	TGTGCCAGCAGTTTAAGTGGCGGGTCAGATACGCAGTATTTT	CASSLSGGSDTQYF
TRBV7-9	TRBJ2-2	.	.	TGTGCCAGCAGCTCCCCCCGGGGTCCCACCGGGGAGCTGTTTTTT	CASSSPRGPTGELFF
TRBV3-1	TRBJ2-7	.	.	TGTGCCAGCAGCCATCTCCAACGAGGGGGGGGACGCGAGCAGTACTTC	CASSHLQRGGGREQYF
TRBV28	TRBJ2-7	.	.	TGTGCCAGCAGACATATCTACGAGCAGTACTTC	CASRHIYEQYF
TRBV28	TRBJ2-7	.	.	TGTGCCAGCAAAGGTGGGAGCTCCTACGAGCAGTACTTC	CASKGGSSYEQYF
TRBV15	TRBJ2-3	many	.	TGTGCCACCAGCAGTTGGGATCAGGGGGACTACACAGATACGCAGTATTTT	CATSSWDQGDYTDTQYF
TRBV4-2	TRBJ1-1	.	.	TGTGCCAGCAGCCCCCGAGAGGGGGGGATGAACACTGAAGCTTTCTTT	CASSPREGGMNTEAFF
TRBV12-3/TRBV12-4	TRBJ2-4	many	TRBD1	TGTGCCAGCAGTTTAGTCGGGACAGAAGCCAAAAACATTCAGTACTTC	CASSLVGTEAKNIQYF
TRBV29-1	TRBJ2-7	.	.	TGCAGCGTTGTCGACAGGCGATTTGCCCCTCCAATTTGGGACGAGCAGTACTTC	CSVVDRRFAPPIWDEQYF
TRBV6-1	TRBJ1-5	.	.	TGTGCCAGCAGTAATAGCTATAAGGGAGAGCCCCAGCATTTT	CASSNSYKGEPQHF
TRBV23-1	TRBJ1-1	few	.	TGCGCCAGCAGTCAAGCATATCCGAAAAACACTGAAGCTTTCTTT	CASSQAYPKNTEAFF
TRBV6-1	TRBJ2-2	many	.	TGTGCCAGCACACTCCCTTTATTACACACCGGGGAGCTGTTTTTT	CASTLPLLHTGELFF
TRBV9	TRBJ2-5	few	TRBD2	TGTGCCAGCAGCCTTGGGACTAGCGGGAGGGCCGAAGAGACCCAGTACTTC	CASSLGTSGRAEETQYF
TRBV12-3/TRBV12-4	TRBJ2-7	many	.	TGTGCCAGCAGTTTGGTACTGGACGGGGCCTACGAGCAGTACTTC	CASSLVLDGAYEQYF
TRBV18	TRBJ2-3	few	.	TGTGCCAGCTCACCTCCGGGCCATGGCGGAGATACGCAGTATTTT	CASSPPGHGGDTQYF
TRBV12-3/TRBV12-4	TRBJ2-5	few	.	TGTGCCAGCAGTTTACGGGCCGACCTCTTACCCCAGTACTTC	CASSLRADLLPQYF
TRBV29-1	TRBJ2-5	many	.	TGCAGCGTCGACCTGGACCCTCAAGAGACCCAGTACTTC	CSVDLDPQETQYF
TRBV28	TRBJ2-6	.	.	TGTGCCAGCGCCCCAGTATCTGGGGCCAACGTCCTGACTTTC	CASAPVSGANVLTF
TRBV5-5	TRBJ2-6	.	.	TGTGCCAGCAGCTCTGTTGGGACTGGGGCCAACGTCCTGACTTTC	CASSSVGTGANVLTF
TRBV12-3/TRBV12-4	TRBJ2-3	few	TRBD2	TGTGCCAGCAGTCTGGGACTAGCGGGAGCTTCGGATACGCAGTATTTT	CASSLGLAGASDTQYF
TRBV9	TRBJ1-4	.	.	TGTGCCAGCAGCCCCGTTCCGGCAGGGACTAATGAAAAACTGTTTTTT	CASSPVPAGTNEKLFF
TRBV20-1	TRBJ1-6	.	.	TGCAGTGCCCACGAGGGAAATTCACCCCTCCACTTT	CSAHEGNSPLHF
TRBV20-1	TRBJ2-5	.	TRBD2	TGCAGTGCATGGATCGGGGTAGCGGGAGAGACCCAGTACTTC	CSAWIGVAGETQYF
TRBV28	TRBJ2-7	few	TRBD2	TGTGCCAGCAGTTTAACCGGGACTAGGACCGAGCAGTACTTC	CASSLTGTRTEQYF
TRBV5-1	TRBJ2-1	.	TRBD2	TGCGCCAGCAGTTTTCTCCCCCTGGGACTAGCGGGAAGTAACTCCTACAATGAGCAGTTCTTC	CASSFLPLGLAGSNSYNEQFF
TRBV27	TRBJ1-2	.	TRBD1	TGTGCCAGCAGGCGAGGGACAGCTTACTATGGCTACACCTTC	CASRRGTAYYGYTF
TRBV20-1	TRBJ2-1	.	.	TGCAGTGCTAGACCACCCTACAATGAGCAGTTCTTC	CSARPPYNEQFF
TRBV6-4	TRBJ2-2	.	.	TGTGCCAGCAGTGACGGCCTCACCGGGGAGCTGTTTTTT	CASSDGLTGELFF
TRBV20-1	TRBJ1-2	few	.	TGCAGTGCTAGTTTCTCAGCTGGCTACACCTTC	CSASFSAGYTF